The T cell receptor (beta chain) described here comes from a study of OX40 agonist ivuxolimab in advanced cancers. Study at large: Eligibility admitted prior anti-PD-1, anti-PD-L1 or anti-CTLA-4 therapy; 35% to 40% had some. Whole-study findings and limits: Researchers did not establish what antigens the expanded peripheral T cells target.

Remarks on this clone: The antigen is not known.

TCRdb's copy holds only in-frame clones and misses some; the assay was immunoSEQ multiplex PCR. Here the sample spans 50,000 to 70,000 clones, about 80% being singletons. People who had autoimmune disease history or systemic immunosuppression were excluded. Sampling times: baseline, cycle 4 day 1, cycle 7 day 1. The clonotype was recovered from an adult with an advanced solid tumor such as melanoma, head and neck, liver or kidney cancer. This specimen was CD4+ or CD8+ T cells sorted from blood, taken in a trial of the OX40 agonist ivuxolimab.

The CDR3 here is CASSLTLAGTDTQYF. For the CDR3, the DNA is TGTGCCAGCAGCTTAACGTTAGCGGGCACAGATACGCAGTATTTT. The rearrangement uses TRBV7-3 and TRBJ2-3, with D possibly matching TRBD2 (6 bases). The germline V gene encodes CDR1 SGHTA and CDR2 FQGTGA. V gave up 0 bases and J gave up 1 base, with 8 bases separating them. The CDR3 runs 15 residues. Supplemented by reference TRBV7-3 and TRBJ2-3, the full variable domain reads GAGVSQTPSNKVTEKGKYVELRCDPISGHTALYWYRQSLGQGPEFLIYFQGTGAADDSGLPNDRFFAVRPEGSVSTLKIQRTERGDSAVYLCASSLTLAGTDTQYFGPGTRLTVL.